The T cell receptor beta chain under discussion was sequenced for a study of cytomegalovirus exposure and HLA in healthy donors. Libraries were prepared by immunoSEQ multiplex PCR; TCRdb keeps only in-frame clonotypes and omits some of them. This sample has 100,000 to 150,000 clones, with 89% found just once. V lost 2 bases to trimming and J lost 0 bases; unmatched junction nucleotides: 1. The CDR3 extends over 14 amino acids. Germline CDR1 reads MNHEY; CDR2 reads SVGAGI. General study points: Reports indicated that the classifier achieved high specificity and sensitivity in diagnosing cytomegalovirus status.

Concerning this clone itself: Its antigen is not known.

The V gene is TRBV6-5, the J gene TRBJ2-7; 7 nucleotides agree with TRBD2. Sequenced input: PBMCs. The TCR comes from a woman under 30 in good health and CMV-seronegative. Here the CDR3 DNA reads TGTGCCAGCAGTTACCGGGACTACTCCTACGAGCAGTACTTC. Amino acid sequence: CASSYRDYSYEQYF.